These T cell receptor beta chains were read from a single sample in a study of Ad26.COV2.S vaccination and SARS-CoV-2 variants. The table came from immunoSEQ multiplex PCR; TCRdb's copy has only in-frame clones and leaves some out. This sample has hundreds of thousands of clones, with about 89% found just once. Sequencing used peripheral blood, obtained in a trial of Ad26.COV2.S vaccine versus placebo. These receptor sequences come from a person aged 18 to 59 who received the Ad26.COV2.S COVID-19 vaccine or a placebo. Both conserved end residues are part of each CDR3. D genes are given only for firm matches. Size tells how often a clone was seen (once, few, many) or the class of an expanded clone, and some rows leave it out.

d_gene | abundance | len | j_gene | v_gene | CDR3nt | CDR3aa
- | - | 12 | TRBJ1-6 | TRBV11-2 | TGTGCCAGCAGCTTTGGGATCTCACCCCTCCACTTT | CASSFGISPLHF
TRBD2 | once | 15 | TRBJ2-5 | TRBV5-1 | TGCGCCAGCAGCTTGGGACTAGCGGGGGAGGAGACCCAGTACTTC | CASSLGLAGEETQYF
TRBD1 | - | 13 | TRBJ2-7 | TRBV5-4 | TGTGCCAGCAGCTTCGAACAGGGGGGCGAGCAGTACTTC | CASSFEQGGEQYF
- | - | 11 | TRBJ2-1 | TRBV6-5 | TGTGCCAGCAGTTACGCCAGCGAGCAGTTCTTC | CASSYASEQFF
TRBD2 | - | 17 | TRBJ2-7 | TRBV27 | TGTGCCAGCAGCGCGGTAGGCGGGGGAGGGAGGTCGGCCGAGCAGTACTTC | CASSAVGGGGRSAEQYF
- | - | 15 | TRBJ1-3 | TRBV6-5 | TGTGCCAGCAGTTACTCGTATTCTGGATGGGACACCATATATTTT | CASSYSYSGWDTIYF
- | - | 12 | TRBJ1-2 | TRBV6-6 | TGTGCCAGCAGTTACTCACAGGATGGCTACACCTTC | CASSYSQDGYTF
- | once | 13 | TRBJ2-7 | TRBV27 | TGTGCCAGCAGTTTTGGGGGAGTAGAGGAGCAGTACTTC | CASSFGGVEEQYF
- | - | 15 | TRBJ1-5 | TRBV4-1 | TGCGCCAGCAGCCAAAACCGGGATTACAATCAGCCCCAGCATTTT | CASSQNRDYNQPQHF
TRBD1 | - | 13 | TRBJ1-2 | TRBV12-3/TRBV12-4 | TGTGCCAGCAGCCAGGACAGGGCCTATGGCTACACCTTC | CASSQDRAYGYTF
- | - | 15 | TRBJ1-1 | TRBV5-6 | TGTGCCAGCAGCCCGGGTGGGGGGTTGAACACTGAAGCTTTCTTT | CASSPGGGLNTEAFF
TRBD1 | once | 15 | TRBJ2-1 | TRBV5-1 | TGCGCCAGCAGAGAGACAGGGGACTCCTACAATGAGCAGTTCTTC | CASRETGDSYNEQFF
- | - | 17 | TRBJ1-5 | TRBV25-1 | TGTGCCAGCAGTGAAGGCGGGTGGGAGGGCCGGAATCAGCCCCAGCATTTT | CASSEGGWEGRNQPQHF
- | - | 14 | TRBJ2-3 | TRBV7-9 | TGTGCCAGCAGCTTAGGACCCAGCACAGATACGCAGTATTTT | CASSLGPSTDTQYF
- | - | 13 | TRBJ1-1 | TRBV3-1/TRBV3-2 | TGTGCCAGCAGCCTAGGAGGGGGCACTGAAGCTTTCTTT | CASSLGGGTEAFF
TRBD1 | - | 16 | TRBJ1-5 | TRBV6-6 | TGTGCCAGCAGCCCCTCCGGGACAGGAGACAATCAGCCCCAGCATTTT | CASSPSGTGDNQPQHF
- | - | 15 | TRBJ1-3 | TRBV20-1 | TGCAGTGCTAGTTCCGGACGGACCTCTGGAAACACCATATATTTT | CSASSGRTSGNTIYF
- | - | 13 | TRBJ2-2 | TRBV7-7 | TGTGCTAGCAGCAACACTTACACCGGGGAGCTGTTTTTT | CASSNTYTGELFF
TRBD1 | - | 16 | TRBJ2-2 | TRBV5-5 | TGTGCCAGCAGCTTGGCAGGGGGCGAGATTACCGGGGAGCTGTTTTTT | CASSLAGGEITGELFF
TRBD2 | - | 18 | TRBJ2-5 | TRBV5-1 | TGCGCCAGCAGCTTGGCAGTTGTAGCGGGAGGACCACAAGAGACCCAGTACTTC | CASSLAVVAGGPQETQYF
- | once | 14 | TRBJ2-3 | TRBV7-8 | TGTGCCAGCAGCTTAGGGGGGTCGGCGGATACGCAGTATTTT | CASSLGGSADTQYF
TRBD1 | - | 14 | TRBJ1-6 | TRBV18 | TGTGCCAGCACAGGGACAGGGAACAATTCACCCCTCCACTTT | CASTGTGNNSPLHF
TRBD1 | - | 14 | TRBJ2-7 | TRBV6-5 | TGTGCCACAAAACTGGGACAGGGGTCCTACGAGCAGTACTTC | CATKLGQGSYEQYF